This T cell receptor (beta chain) was captured in a study of radiation and T cells in renal cell carcinoma. The ends were cut back, 6 bases at V and 1 base at J, with 9 bases in the middle. This CDR3 has 13 amino acids. CDR1 and CDR2 (germline): MNHNS, SASEGT. The protocol was immunoSEQ multiplex PCR, while the TCRdb copy is restricted to in-frame clones and leaves out a portion. The profile shows under 200,000 clones, less than 90% of them singletons. Documented time point: blood 4 weeks post-SBRT, at nephrectomy. Sample treatment: 15 Gy SBRT to primary tumor, nephrectomy 4 weeks later. Nephrectomy followed 15 Gy stereotactic body radiation by 4 weeks.

This sample comprised blood, obtained from a patient whose treatment included radiotherapy and nephrectomy. V is TRBV6-1 and J is TRBJ1-1; D call uncertain. This receptor was identified in a woman aged 45-65 years with renal cell carcinoma. The CDR3 DNA is TGTGCCAGCAGGGCACGACAGAACACTGAAGCTTTCTTT. Translating gives CASRARQNTEAFF.